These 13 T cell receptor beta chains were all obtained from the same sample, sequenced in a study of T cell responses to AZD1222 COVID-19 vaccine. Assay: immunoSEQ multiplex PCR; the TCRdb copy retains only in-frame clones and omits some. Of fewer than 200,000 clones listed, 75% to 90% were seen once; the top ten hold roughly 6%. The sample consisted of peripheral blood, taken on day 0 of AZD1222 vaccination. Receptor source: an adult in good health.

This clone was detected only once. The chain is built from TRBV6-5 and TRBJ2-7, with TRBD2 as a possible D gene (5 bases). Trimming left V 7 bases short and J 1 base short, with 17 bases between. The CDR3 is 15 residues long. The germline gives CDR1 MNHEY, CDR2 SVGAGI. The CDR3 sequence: CASTSLIGGSYEQYF. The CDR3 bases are TGTGCCAGCACCTCTTTGATCGGAGGATCCTACGAGCAGTACTTC.

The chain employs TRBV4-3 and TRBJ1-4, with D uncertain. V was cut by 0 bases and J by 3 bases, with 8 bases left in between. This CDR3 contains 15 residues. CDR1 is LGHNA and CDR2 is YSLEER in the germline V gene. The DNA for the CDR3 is TGCGCCAGCAGCCAAGATTGGGCAGCTAATGAAAAACTGTTTTTT. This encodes CASSQDWAANEKLFF.

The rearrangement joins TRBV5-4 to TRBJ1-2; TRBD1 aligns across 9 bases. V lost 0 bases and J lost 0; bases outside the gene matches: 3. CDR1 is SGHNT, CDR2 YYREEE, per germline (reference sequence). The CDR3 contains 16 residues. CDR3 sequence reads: CASSLGGTGTNYGYTF. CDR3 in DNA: TGTGCCAGCAGCTTGGGGGGGACAGGGACTAACTATGGCTACACCTTC. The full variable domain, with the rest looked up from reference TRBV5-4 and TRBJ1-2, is ETGVTQSPTHLIKTRGQQVTLRCSSQSGHNTVSWYQQALGQGPQFIFQYYREEENGRGNFPPRFSGLQFPNYSSELNVNALELDDSALYLCASSLGGTGTNYGYTFGSGTRLTVV.

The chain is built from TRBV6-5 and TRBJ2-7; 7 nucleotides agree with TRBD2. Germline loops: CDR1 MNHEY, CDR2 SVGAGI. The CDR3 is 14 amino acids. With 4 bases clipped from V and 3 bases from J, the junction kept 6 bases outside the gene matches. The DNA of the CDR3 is TGTGCCAGCAGTTCCCAAAGCGGGATCTACGAGCAGTACTTC. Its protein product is CASSSQSGIYEQYF.

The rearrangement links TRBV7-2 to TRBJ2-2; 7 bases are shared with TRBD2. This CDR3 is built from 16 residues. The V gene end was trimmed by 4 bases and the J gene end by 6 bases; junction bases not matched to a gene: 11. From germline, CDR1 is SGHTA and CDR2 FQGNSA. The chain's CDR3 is CASSSSGAGVAGELFF. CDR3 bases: TGTGCCAGCAGCTCTTCGGGCGCGGGAGTGGCCGGGGAGCTGTTTTTT.

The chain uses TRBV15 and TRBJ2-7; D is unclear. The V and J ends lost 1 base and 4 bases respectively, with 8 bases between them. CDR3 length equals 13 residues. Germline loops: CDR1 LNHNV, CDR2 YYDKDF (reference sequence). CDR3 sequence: CATSRALGYEQYF. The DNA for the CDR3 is TGTGCCACCAGCAGAGCCTTGGGGTACGAGCAGTACTTC.

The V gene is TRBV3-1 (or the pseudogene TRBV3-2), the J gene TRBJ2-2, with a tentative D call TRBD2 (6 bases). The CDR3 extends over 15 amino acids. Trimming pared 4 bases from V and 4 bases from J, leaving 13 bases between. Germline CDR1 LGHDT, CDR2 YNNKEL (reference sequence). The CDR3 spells CASSPPGLATGELFF. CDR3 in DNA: TGTGCCAGCAGCCCACCGGGACTCGCCACCGGGGAGCTGTTTTTT.

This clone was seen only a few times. The CDR3 bases are TGTGCCAGCGGTACGGGTAGCACGAACACCGGGGAGCTGTTTTTT. Residues: CASGTGSTNTGELFF. This sequence joins TRBV5-8 and TRBJ2-2; D gene unclear. V lost 7 bases and J lost 0, with 13 bases in between. From germline, CDR1 is SGHTS and CDR2 YDEGEE. The CDR3 is 15 amino acids.

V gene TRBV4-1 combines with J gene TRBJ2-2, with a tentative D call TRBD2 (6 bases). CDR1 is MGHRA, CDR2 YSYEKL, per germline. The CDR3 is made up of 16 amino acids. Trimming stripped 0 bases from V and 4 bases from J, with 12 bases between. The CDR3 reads CASSQDRGSRTGELFF. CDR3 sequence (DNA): TGCGCCAGCAGCCAAGATCGGGGGTCACGCACCGGGGAGCTGTTTTTT.

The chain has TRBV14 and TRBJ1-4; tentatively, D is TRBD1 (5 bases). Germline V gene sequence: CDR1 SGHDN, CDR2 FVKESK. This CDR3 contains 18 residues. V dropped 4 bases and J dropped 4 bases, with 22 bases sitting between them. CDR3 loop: CASSRHPSGPTINEKLFF. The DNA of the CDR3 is TGTGCCAGCAGCCGGCACCCGTCGGGACCGACCATTAATGAAAAACTGTTTTTT.

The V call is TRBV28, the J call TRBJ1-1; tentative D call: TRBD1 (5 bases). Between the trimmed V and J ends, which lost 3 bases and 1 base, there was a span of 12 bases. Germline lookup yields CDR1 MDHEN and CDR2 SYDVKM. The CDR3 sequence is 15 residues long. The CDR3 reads CASSLAGSGNTEAFF. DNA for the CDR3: TGTGCCAGCAGTTTGGCAGGGTCGGGGAACACTGAAGCTTTCTTT.

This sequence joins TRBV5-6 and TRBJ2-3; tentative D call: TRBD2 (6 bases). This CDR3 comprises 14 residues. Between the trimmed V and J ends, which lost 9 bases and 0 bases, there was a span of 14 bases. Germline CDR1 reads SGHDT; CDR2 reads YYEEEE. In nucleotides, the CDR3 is TGTGCCACCGATAGCGGTTCTAGCACAGATACGCAGTATTTT. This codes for CATDSGSSTDTQYF.

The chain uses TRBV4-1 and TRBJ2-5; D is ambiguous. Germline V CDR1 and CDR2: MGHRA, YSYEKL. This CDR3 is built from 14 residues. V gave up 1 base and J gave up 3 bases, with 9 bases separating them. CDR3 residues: CASSQVKHEETQYF. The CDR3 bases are TGCGCCAGCAGCCAAGTCAAACACGAAGAGACCCAGTACTTC.